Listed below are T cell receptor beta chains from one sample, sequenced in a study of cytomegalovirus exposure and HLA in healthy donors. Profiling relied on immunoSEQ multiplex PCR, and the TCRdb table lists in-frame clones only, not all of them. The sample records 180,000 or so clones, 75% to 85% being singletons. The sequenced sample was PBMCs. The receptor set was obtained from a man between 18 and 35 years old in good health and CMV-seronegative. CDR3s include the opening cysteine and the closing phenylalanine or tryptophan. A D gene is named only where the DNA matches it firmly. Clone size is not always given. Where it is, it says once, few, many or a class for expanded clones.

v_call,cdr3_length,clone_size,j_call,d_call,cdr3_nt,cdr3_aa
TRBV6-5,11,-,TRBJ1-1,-,TGTGCCAGCAGCGAACAGGGCGAAGCTTTCTTT,CASSEQGEAFF
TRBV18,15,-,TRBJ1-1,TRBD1,TGTGCCAGCTCATCCCGGGACAGCCGTAACACTGAAGCTTTCTTT,CASSSRDSRNTEAFF
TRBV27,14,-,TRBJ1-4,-,TGTGCCAGCAGTCAACGGACAGAGACGGAAAAACTGTTTTTT,CASSQRTETEKLFF
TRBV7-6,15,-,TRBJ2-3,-,TGTGCCAGCAGCCCAGGCCGTACTAGTCGGGATACGCAGTATTTT,CASSPGRTSRDTQYF
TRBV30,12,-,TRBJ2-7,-,TGTGCCTGGAGTGTAGGGGGTTTCGAGCAGTACTTC,CAWSVGGFEQYF
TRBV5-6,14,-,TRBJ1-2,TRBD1,TGTGCCAGCAGCTTGTTTGACAGGGGGCAGGGCTACACCTTC,CASSLFDRGQGYTF
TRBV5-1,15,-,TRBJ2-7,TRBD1,TGCGCCAGCAGCTTAGGACAGGGTTGGAACTACGAGCAGTACTTC,CASSLGQGWNYEQYF
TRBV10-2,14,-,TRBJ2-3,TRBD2,TGCGCCAGCGGTAGCGGGGGGGCTGTGGATACGCAGTATTTT,CASGSGGAVDTQYF
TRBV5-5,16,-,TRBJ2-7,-,TGTGCCAGCAGCTTAGGGGGTGTCAAGGGGCAGAACGAGCAGTACTTC,CASSLGGVKGQNEQYF
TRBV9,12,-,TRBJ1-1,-,TGTGCCAGCAGTAATATGAACACTGAAGCTTTCTTT,CASSNMNTEAFF
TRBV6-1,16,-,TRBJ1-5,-,TGTGCCAGCAGTGAAGCTAGGAAGACGGGATATCAGCCCCAGCATTTT,CASSEARKTGYQPQHF
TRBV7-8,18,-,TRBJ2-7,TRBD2,TGTGCCAGCACCCCGGGTAGGACTAGCGGGAGAGACCTACAAGAGCAGTACTTC,CASTPGRTSGRDLQEQYF
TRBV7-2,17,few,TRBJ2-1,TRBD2,TGTGCCAGCAGCCAAAGGGTAGCGGGACCCTCCTACAATGAGCAGTTCTTC,CASSQRVAGPSYNEQFF
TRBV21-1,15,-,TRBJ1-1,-,TGTGCCAGCAGCGCGTACAGGGGGTCGGACACTGAAGCTTTCTTT,CASSAYRGSDTEAFF
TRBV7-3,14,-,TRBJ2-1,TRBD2,TGTGCCAGCAGCCCGCGCGGGGGGGATCATGAGCAGTTCTTC,CASSPRGGDHEQFF
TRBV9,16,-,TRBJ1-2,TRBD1,TGTGCCAGCAGCGTACAGACAGGGCACACTAACTATGGCTACACCTTC,CASSVQTGHTNYGYTF
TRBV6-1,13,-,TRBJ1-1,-,TGTGCCAGCAGTAAGACTATGAACACTGAAGCTTTCTTT,CASSKTMNTEAFF
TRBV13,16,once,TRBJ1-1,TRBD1,TGTGCCAGCAACCATGGAGGGGGCCGAATGAACACTGAAGCTTTCTTT,CASNHGGGRMNTEAFF
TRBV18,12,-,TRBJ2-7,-,TGTGCCAGCTCACCAACAGGGCACGAGCAGTACTTC,CASSPTGHEQYF
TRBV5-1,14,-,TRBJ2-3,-,TGCGCCAGCAGCCTGACTGTGGGCACAGATACGCAGTATTTT,CASSLTVGTDTQYF
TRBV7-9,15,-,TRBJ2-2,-,TGTGCCAGCAGCCCGATAGACAGGTTCACCGGGGAGCTGTTTTTT,CASSPIDRFTGELFF
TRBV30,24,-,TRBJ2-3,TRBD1,TGTGCCTGGAGTGTGCCGTGGACAGGGACGTTCGTTGGGGTTCGTCGAGAGAGCACAGATACGCAGTATTTT,CAWSVPWTGTFVGVRRESTDTQYF
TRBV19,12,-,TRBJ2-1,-,TGTGCCAGTAGTTTCTTCTCCGGGATCCAGTTCTTC,CASSFFSGIQFF
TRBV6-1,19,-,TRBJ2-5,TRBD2,TGTGCCAGCAGTGATAGACCGGGACTAGCGGGGACCCTTCAAGAGACCCAGTACTTC,CASSDRPGLAGTLQETQYF
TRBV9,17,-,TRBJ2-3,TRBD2,TGTGCCAGCAGCGTAACTAAGAGCGGGAGCCGCACAGATACGCAGTATTTT,CASSVTKSGSRTDTQYF
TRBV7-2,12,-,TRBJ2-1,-,TGTGCCAGCAGCTTAGTAACTAGTGGACAGTTCTTC,CASSLVTSGQFF
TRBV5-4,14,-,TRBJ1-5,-,TGTGCCAGCAGCCAACAGGGAATGGGTCAGCCCCAGCATTTT,CASSQQGMGQPQHF
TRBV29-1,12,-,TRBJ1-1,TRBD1,TGCAGCGGAGGACAGGGGAACACTGAAGCTTTCTTT,CSGGQGNTEAFF
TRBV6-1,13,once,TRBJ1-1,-,TGTGCCAGCACCACGTCGGGGGGAGGTGTGGCTTTCTTT,CASTTSGGGVAFF
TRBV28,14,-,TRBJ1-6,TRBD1,TGTGCCACCATAACAGGGGACTATAATTCACCCCTCCACTTT,CATITGDYNSPLHF
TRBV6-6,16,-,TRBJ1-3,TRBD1,TGTGCCAGCAGTTACGCCAGGGGGTTCTCTGGAAACACCATATATTTT,CASSYARGFSGNTIYF
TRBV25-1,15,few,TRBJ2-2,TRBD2,TGTGCCAGCAGTGTCCCCGGGACTAGCGACGGGGAGCTGTTTTTT,CASSVPGTSDGELFF
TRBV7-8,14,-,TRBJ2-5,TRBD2,TGTGCCAGCAGCCCCTCGGGAGGGGGAGAGACCCAGTACTTC,CASSPSGGGETQYF
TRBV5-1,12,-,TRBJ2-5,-,TGCGCCAGCGTCTTATGGGCAGGTGGCCAGTACTTC,CASVLWAGGQYF
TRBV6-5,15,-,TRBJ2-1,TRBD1,TGTGCCAGCAGTCGTAAGGGACAGGGGAGCGATGAGCAGTTCTTC,CASSRKGQGSDEQFF
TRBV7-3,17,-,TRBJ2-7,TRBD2,TGTGCCAGCAGCTTAGAGGCTAGCGGGGGATCTAACTACGAGCAGTACTTC,CASSLEASGGSNYEQYF
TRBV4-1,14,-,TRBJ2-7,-,TGCGCCAGCAGCCAAGAGCAGCGAGGATACGAGCAGTACTTC,CASSQEQRGYEQYF
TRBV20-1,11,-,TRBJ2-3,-,TGCAGTGCTAGGACAACAGATACGCAGTATTTT,CSARTTDTQYF
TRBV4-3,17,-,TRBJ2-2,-,TGCGCCAGCAGCCAAGACTCGGCGGGTCTTGGCCTCCGGGGGCTGTTTTTT,CASSQDSAGLGLRGLFF
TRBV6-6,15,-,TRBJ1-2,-,TGTGCCATCACACCCCGAGACAGGCCTAACTATGGCTACACCTTC,CAITPRDRPNYGYTF
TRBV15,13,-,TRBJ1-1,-,TGTGCCACCAGCGGGGAGCAGGGGCTTGAATGTTTCTTT,CATSGEQGLECFF
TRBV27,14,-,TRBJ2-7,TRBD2,TGTGCCAGCAGTCTCGGGACTAGCGGGAGCGAGCAGTACTTC,CASSLGTSGSEQYF
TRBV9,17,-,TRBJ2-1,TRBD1,TGTGCCAGCAGCGGCCTCGGGGACAGGGGGCTTTCCTATGAGCAGTTCTTC,CASSGLGDRGLSYEQFF
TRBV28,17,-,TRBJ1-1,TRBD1,TGTGCCAGCAGCTCTTATGCGGTTAGGACAGGAGGCTGCGGAGCTTTCTTT,CASSSYAVRTGGCGAFF
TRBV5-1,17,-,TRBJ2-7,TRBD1,TGCGCCAGCAGCCCAACGCCTACAGGGGCAGGCTCCTACGAGCAGTACTTC,CASSPTPTGAGSYEQYF
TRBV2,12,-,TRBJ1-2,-,TGTGCCAGCAGTGAAGGGGGGGTTGGCTACACCTTC,CASSEGGVGYTF
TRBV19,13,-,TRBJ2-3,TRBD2,TGTGCCAGTCGGACTAGCGGGGGCGGGACGCAGTATTTT,CASRTSGGGTQYF
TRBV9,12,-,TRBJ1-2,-,TGTGCCAGCAACCGCCAGGACTATGGCTACCCCTTC,CASNRQDYGYPF
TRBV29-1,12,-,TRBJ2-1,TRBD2,TGCAGCGTAACTAGCGGATATGATGAGCAGTTCTTC,CSVTSGYDEQFF
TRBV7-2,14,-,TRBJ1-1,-,TGTGCCAGCAGCCCCTGGGGCAGCCCCACTGAAGCTTTCTTT,CASSPWGSPTEAFF
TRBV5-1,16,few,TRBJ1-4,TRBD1,TGCGCCAGCAGCTTGGGGACAGGGGTAACTAATGAAAAACTGTTTTTT,CASSLGTGVTNEKLFF
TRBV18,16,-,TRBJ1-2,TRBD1,TGTGCCAGCTCACCTGAAGGACAGGGACGAATCTATGGCTACACCTTC,CASSPEGQGRIYGYTF
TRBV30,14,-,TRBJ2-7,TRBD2,TGTGCCTGGAGCTCGGGACTAACCAACTACGAGCAGTACTTC,CAWSSGLTNYEQYF
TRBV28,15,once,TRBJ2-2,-,TGTGCCAGCAGCCCCCTGGGACTGAACACCGGGGAGCTGTTTTTT,CASSPLGLNTGELFF
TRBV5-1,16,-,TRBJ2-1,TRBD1,TGCGCCAGCAGCGCACGTCCCGGGACAGGTAACAATGAGCAGTTCTTC,CASSARPGTGNNEQFF
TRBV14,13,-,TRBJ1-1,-,TGTGTCAGCAGCCAACTCCTGACAGTCGAAGCTTTCTTT,CVSSQLLTVEAFF
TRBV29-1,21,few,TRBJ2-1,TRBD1,TGCAGCGTTAGGGATGTTTCCGGGACAGGGTTACCTCTGAGCTCCTACAATGAGCAGTTCTTC,CSVRDVSGTGLPLSSYNEQFF
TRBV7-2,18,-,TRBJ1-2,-,TGTGCCAGCAGCCAGGGTCCACGTCGGCAGGGGCAAAACTATGGCTACACCTTC,CASSQGPRRQGQNYGYTF